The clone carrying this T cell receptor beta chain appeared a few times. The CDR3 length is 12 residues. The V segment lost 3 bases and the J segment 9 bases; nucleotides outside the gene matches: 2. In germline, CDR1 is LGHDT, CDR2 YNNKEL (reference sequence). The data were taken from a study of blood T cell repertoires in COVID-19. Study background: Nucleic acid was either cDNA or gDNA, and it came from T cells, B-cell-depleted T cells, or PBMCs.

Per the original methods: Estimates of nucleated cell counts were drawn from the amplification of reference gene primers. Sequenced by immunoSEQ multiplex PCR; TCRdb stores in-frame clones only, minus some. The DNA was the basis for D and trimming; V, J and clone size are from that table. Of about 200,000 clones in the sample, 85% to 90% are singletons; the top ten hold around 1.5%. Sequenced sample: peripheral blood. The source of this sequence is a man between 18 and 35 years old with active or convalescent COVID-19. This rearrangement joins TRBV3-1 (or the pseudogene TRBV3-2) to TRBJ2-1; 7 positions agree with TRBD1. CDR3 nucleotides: TGTGCCAGCAGCCACGACAGGGTTGAGCAGTTCTTC. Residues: CASSHDRVEQFF.